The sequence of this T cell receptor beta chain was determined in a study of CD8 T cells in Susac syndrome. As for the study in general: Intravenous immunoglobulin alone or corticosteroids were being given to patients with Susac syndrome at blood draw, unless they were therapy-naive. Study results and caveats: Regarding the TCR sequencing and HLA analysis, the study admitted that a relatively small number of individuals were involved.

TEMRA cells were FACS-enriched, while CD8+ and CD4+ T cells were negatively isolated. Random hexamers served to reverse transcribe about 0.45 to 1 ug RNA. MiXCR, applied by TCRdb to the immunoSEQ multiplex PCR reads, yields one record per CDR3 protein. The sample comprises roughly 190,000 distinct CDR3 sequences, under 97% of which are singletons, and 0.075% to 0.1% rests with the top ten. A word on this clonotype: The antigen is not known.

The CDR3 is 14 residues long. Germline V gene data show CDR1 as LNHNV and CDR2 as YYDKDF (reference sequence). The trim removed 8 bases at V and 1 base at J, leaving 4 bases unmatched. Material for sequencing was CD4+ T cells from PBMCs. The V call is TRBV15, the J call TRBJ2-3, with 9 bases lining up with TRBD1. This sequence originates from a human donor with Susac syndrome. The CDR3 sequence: CATARDRGTDTQYF. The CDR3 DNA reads TGTGCCACCGCGCGGGACAGGGGCACAGATACGCAGTATTTT.